The clone carrying this T cell receptor beta chain was recorded at least ten times. The data are from a study of human T cells and chemical hapten exposure. Study details: Once 0.01% DPC had been applied to the upper back by patch test, readings were taken at 6 days. Women made up most patients, who had alopecia areata, totalis or universalis.

This sample's time point: pre-sensitization, week 0. Treatment meaning: therapeutic diphenylcyclopropenone sensitization with weekly scalp DPC. One entry per CDR3 protein results from TCRdb running MiXCR on the RACE reads. This table holds more than 300,000 distinct CDR3 sequences, over 5% found once. Germline values: CDR1 DFQATT, CDR2 SNEGSKA (reference sequence). The V segment lost 6 bases and the J segment 0 bases; nucleotides outside the gene matches: 11. This CDR3 is built from 16 residues. This clonotype was obtained from a woman between 18 and 30 years old with alopecia areata. Some clones in this sample may be carry-over from other donors' samples. V is TRBV20-1 and J is TRBJ1-1; 9 positions match TRBD1. The sample in question was whole blood, obtained in connection with sensitization to the hapten diphenylcyclopropenone (DPC). CDR3 loop: CSAPRTGAFLNTEAFF. CDR3 DNA: TGCAGTGCACCCAGGACAGGGGCATTTTTGAACACTGAAGCTTTCTTT.